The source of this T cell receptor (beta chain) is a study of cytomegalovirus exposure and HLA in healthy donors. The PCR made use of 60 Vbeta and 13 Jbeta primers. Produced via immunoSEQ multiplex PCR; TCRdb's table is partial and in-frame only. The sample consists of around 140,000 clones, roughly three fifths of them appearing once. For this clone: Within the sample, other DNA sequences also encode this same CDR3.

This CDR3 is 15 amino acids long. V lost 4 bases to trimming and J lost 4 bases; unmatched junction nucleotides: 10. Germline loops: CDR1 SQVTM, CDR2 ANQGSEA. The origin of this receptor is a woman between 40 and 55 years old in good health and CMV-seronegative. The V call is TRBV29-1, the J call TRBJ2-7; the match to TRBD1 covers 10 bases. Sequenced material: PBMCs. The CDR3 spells CSVGGGQGKMYEQYF. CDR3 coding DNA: TGCAGCGTTGGGGGGGGACAGGGGAAAATGTACGAGCAGTACTTC.